This TCR beta chain was retrieved from a study of cytomegalovirus exposure and HLA in healthy donors. In this sample, this clone turned up once. Primers included in the PCR were 60 Vbeta and 13 Jbeta primers. The repertoire was sequenced with immunoSEQ multiplex PCR; TCRdb's copy has only in-frame clones and lacks some. The sample yields about 170,000 clones, around 85% seen once. Germline V CDR1 and CDR2: MNHNY, SVGAGI (reference sequence). V lost 5 bases to trimming and J lost 4 bases; unmatched junction nucleotides: 5. This CDR3 comprises 15 residues. Source material: PBMCs. The receptor was derived from a male donor in good health and CMV-seronegative. The J gene is TRBJ1-5, the V gene TRBV6-6, with TRBD1 identical over 10 bases. The CDR3 DNA reads TGTGCCAGCAGTAGGGACAGGGGTAATAATCAGCCCCAGCATTTT. It translates to CASSRDRGNNQPQHF.